A selection of T cell receptor beta chains follows, all from one sample in a study of T cell repertoires in cytomegalovirus infection. TCRdb re-called the reads with MiXCR, one entry per CDR3 protein. The sample shows roughly 280,000 distinct CDR3 sequences, 20% to 25% of them seen only once. These TCRs are of unknown antigen specificity. The sequences come from cultured PBMCs, collected from culture after CMV antigen stimulation. The source is a human donor in good health (CMV status not recorded). Some clones in this sample may be carry-over from other donors' samples. The CDR3 runs from the conserved cysteine through the conserved F or W. A D gene is named only where the DNA matches it firmly. Clone size is not always given. Where it is, it says once, few, many or a class for expanded clones.

size	V	D	J	CDR3	DNA
few	TRBV20-1	NA	TRBJ2-3	CSARPPVVHSHTDTQYF	TGCAGTGCTAGGCCCCCCGTTGTGCACAGTCACACAGATACGCAGTATTTT
few	TRBV4-1	NA	TRBJ2-1	CASSPNSRDRIQFF	TGCGCCAGCAGCCCTAACTCCCGGGACCGTATTCAGTTCTTC
NA	TRBV19	TRBD1	TRBJ1-1	CASSTQGVVNTEAFF	TGTGCCAGTAGTACCCAGGGGGTTGTGAACACTGAAGCTTTCTTT
NA	TRBV7-6	NA	TRBJ1-6	CASRPTGNSPLHF	TGTGCCAGCAGACCTACAGGGAATTCACCCCTCCACTTT
few	TRBV18	NA	TRBJ1-5	CASSPVRSVSAQHF	TGTGCCAGCTCACCAGTCAGGTCGGTCTCGGCCCAGCATTTT
NA	TRBV29-1	NA	TRBJ1-1	CSVVSGVQAEAFF	TGCAGCGTTGTTAGTGGGGTGCAGGCTGAAGCTTTCTTT
NA	TRBV4-1	TRBD2	TRBJ2-1	CASSQEGTSGHYNEQFF	TGCGCCAGCAGCCAAGAAGGGACTAGCGGGCACTACAATGAGCAGTTCTTC
NA	TRBV12-5	TRBD2	TRBJ2-5	CASGLRNSGIQETQYF	TGTGCTAGTGGTTTGAGGAATAGCGGGATACAAGAGACCCAGTACTTC
many	TRBV5-4	NA	TRBJ2-7	CASSLDPGVYEQYF	TGTGCCAGCAGCTTGGATCCAGGGGTCTACGAGCAGTACTTC
NA	TRBV10-2	NA	TRBJ1-1	CASSESGKVEAFF	TGCGCCAGCAGTGAGTCAGGGAAGGTCGAAGCTTTCTTT
NA	TRBV7-2	NA	TRBJ1-1	CASSFIQGVADTEAFF	TGTGCCAGCAGCTTCATACAGGGCGTGGCTGACACTGAAGCTTTCTTT